The 10 T cell receptor beta chains below all came from one sample that was sequenced in a study of T cell repertoires in cytomegalovirus infection. TCRdb itself ran the reads through MiXCR, one entry per CDR3 protein. The sample yields roughly 500,000 distinct CDR3 sequences, approximately 15% seen once. Sequenced: CD8+ T cells from PBMCs. The receptors derive from a human donor in good health (CMV status not recorded). Some clones in this sample may be carry-over from other donors' samples.

The chain has TRBV19 and TRBJ1-1, with 7 bases matching TRBD1. J was trimmed by 0 bases and V by 4 bases; bases with no gene match: 5. The CDR3 consists of 15 residues. Germline V gives CDR1 LNHDA, CDR2 SQIVND (reference sequence). DNA for the CDR3: TGTGCCAGTAGTAACCACAGGGGTTTGAACACTGAAGCTTTCTTT. It specifies CASSNHRGLNTEAFF. Filled out from reference TRBV19 and TRBJ1-1, the complete variable domain reads DGGITQSPKYLFRKEGQNVTLSCEQNLNHDAMYWYRQDPGQGLRLIYYSQIVNDFQKGDIAEGYSVSREKKESFPLTVTSAQKNPTAFYLCASSNHRGLNTEAFFGQGTRLTVV.

The chain uses TRBV9 and TRBJ1-2; D not resolved. The CDR3 has 12 residues. The V end lost 0 bases, the J end lost 7 bases, and 7 bases lay between the germline ends. Per the germline V gene, CDR1 is SGDLS and CDR2 is YYNGEE. DNA of the CDR3: TGTGCCAGCAGCGTAGACAGAAGTGGCTACACCTTC. This gives the protein CASSVDRSGYTF.

This clonotype appeared many times. J is TRBJ2-5 and V is TRBV6-5; TRBD2 might be the D (6 bases). Germline V gene lookup returns CDR1 MNHEY and CDR2 SVGAGI. There are 14 residues in the CDR3. V dropped 7 bases and J dropped 2 bases, with 14 bases sitting between them. CDR3 in DNA: TGTGCCAGCACCCCCGGGGGAGAGCAAGAGACCCAGTACTTC. Its translation: CASTPGGEQETQYF.

This clonotype appeared many times. The chain links TRBV7-9 to TRBJ1-1; no clear D. With 6 bases removed from V and 4 bases from J, the gap between germline ends came to 9 bases. The CDR3 contains 12 residues. Germline-derived CDR1 and CDR2 are SEHNR and FQNEAQ (reference sequence). The CDR3 bases are TGTGCCAGCAGTTCCTCGGGCACTGAAGCTTTCTTT. This codes for CASSSSGTEAFF.

This clonotype was seen ten or more times. In DNA form, the CDR3 reads TGTGCCAGCAGCTCAGGTGGAAAGCGGGAGCAGTTCTTC. Its translation: CASSSGGKREQFF. This sequence joins TRBV7-2 and TRBJ2-1; tentatively, D is TRBD2 (5 bases). Germline CDR1 and CDR2: SGHTA and FQGNSA. The CDR3 spans 13 residues. The V end was cut by 4 bases, the J end by 10 bases, with 14 bases between.

This clonotype was recorded a few times. This rearrangement joins TRBV5-4 to TRBJ1-2; 7 bases agree with TRBD1. Trimming at V came to 5 bases and at J to 2 bases, leaving 9 bases not matched to a gene. This CDR3 is built from 15 residues. Germline CDR1 SGHNT, CDR2 YYREEE (reference sequence). The CDR3 coding sequence is TGTGCCAGCAGTCATACGCCGGACAGGAACTATGGCTACACCTTC. Translating it yields CASSHTPDRNYGYTF.

This clonotype was detected many times. The chain joins TRBV7-2 to TRBJ2-2; 11 nucleotides line up with TRBD2. This CDR3 has 14 amino acids. Per germline, CDR1 SGHTA and CDR2 FQGNSA. Trimming removed 5 bases from V and 6 bases from J; junction bases left unmatched: 2. The DNA of the CDR3 is TGTGCCAGCAGCGGTAGCGGGAGGGCCGGGGAGCTGTTTTTT. It translates to CASSGSGRAGELFF.

This sequence joins TRBV20-1 and TRBJ1-6, with TRBD1 as a possible D gene (6 bases). Germline V lookup: CDR1 DFQATT, CDR2 SNEGSKA (reference sequence). The V gene lost 2 bases and the J gene lost 0 bases, with 14 bases spanning the gap. The CDR3 loop spans 17 amino acids. This chain's CDR3 is CSARPGTLDSYNSPLHF. CDR3 DNA: TGCAGTGCTAGACCCGGGACACTCGACTCCTATAATTCACCCCTCCACTTT.

The chain combines TRBV24-1 with TRBJ2-5; TRBD2 aligns across 8 bases. The CDR3 loop spans 16 amino acids. Trimming at V came to 3 bases and at J to 5 bases, leaving 10 bases not matched to a gene. Germline-derived CDR1 and CDR2 are KGHDR and SFDVKD. The CDR3 region is CATSDPSSGGEETQYF. As DNA, the CDR3 is TGTGCCACCAGTGATCCCTCCAGCGGGGGCGAGGAGACCCAGTACTTC.

This clonotype was counted many times. The chain is built from TRBV11-3 and TRBJ2-5; D could derive from TRBD1 or TRBD2 (7 bases each). CDR1 is SGHNT, CDR2 YENEEA, per germline. V lost 4 bases and J 5 bases, leaving 11 bases between the germline ends. This CDR3 has 13 residues. The CDR3 loop is CASSSRGGETQYF. The CDR3, as DNA: TGTGCCAGCAGCTCCAGGGGGGGGGAGACCCAGTACTTC.